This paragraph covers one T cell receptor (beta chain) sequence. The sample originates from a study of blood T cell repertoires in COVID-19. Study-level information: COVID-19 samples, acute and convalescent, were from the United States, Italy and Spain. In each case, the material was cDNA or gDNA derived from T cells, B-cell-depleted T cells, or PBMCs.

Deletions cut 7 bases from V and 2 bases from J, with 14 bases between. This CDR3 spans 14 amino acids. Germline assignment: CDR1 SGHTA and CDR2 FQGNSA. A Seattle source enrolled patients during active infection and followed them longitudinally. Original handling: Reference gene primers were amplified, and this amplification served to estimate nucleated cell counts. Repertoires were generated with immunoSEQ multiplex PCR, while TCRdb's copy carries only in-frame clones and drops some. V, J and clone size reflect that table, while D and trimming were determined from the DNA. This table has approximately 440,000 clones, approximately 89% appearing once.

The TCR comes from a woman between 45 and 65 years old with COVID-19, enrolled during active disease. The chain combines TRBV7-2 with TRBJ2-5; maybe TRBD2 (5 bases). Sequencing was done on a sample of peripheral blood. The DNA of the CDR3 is TGTGCCAGCAACCTCGGGGTGGTTCAAGAGACCCAGTACTTC. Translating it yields CASNLGVVQETQYF.